The 18 T cell receptor beta chains reported below all come from one sample, sequenced in a study of CD8 T cells in Susac syndrome. Reverse transcription of roughly 0.45 to 1 ug RNA was performed with random hexamers. MiXCR was run by TCRdb on the immunoSEQ multiplex PCR reads, yielding one entry per CDR3 protein. This sample has hundreds of thousands of distinct CDR3 sequences, with just under 95% found just once. What was sequenced was CD4+ T cells from PBMCs. These receptors were taken from a human donor with multiple sclerosis.

This rearrangement joins TRBV28 to TRBJ2-5; D is perhaps TRBD1 (5 bases). The CDR3 consists of 15 residues. Trimming removed 1 base from V and 5 bases from J, with 14 bases in between. From germline, CDR1 is MDHEN and CDR2 SYDVKM. The DNA of the CDR3 is TGTGCCAGCAGTTTATTTAGCTGGAGACAGGAGACCCAGTACTTC. This encodes CASSLFSWRQETQYF.

This chain uses TRBV11-2 with TRBJ2-1, with TRBD2 identical over 10 bases. The ends lost 0 bases at V and 7 bases at J; junction bases unmatched: 18. The CDR3 sequence is 20 residues long. CDR1 is SGHAT, CDR2 FQNNGV, per germline. CDR3 protein: CASSLDRPYRAGGPSNEQFF. In nucleotides, the CDR3 is TGTGCCAGCAGCTTAGATCGCCCGTACAGAGCGGGAGGGCCCTCGAATGAGCAGTTCTTC.

V and J are TRBV6-6 and TRBJ2-7, with a tentative D call TRBD2 (6 bases). CDR1 and CDR2 from the germline V gene are MNHNY and SVGAGI (reference sequence). V lost 8 bases and J 0 bases, leaving 17 bases between the germline ends. This CDR3 has 15 residues. The CDR3 DNA sequence: TGTGCCAGCCTGAACCGGAGGGGAAGCTCCTACGAGCAGTACTTC. Translating it yields CASLNRRGSSYEQYF.

This chain links TRBV19 with TRBJ1-1; 8 nucleotides line up with TRBD1. CDR1 and CDR2 from the germline V gene are LNHDA and SQIVND (reference sequence). V gave up 1 base and J gave up 4 bases; unmatched junction bases: 5. This CDR3 has 15 residues. CDR3 bases: TGTGCCAGTAGTATAGGGACAGGGTTACCCACTGAAGCTTTCTTT. This gives the protein CASSIGTGLPTEAFF.

V and J are TRBV12-3 or TRBV12-4 and TRBJ1-2; D gene unclear. The CDR3 sequence is 12 residues long. The V gene lost 5 bases and the J gene lost 6 bases, with 10 bases spanning the gap. CDR3 sequence (DNA): TGTGCCAGCAGTCCTAACCCGGATGGCTACACCTTC. This translates into CASSPNPDGYTF.

The V and J genes are TRBV28 and TRBJ2-2; D is tentatively TRBD1 or TRBD2 (6 bases each). From germline, CDR1 is MDHEN and CDR2 SYDVKM. Trimming left V 5 bases short and J 2 bases short, with 18 bases between. The CDR3 is 17 residues long. For the CDR3, the DNA is TGTGCCAGCAGTGTCGCGATTGGGGGGCCCAACACCGGGGAGCTGTTTTTT. Its protein product is CASSVAIGGPNTGELFF.

This clonotype was recorded only once. V and J are TRBV5-8 and TRBJ1-2, with D uncertain. Germline-derived CDR1 and CDR2 are SGHTS and YDEGEE. Trimming took off 5 bases at V and 1 base at J, with 18 bases between the two ends. This CDR3 is built from 16 residues. The CDR3 region has the DNA TGTGCCAGCAGAATGGGTCGAGGCGAACTTAACTATGGCTACACCTTC. Its protein is CASRMGRGELNYGYTF.

This clonotype was seen only once. V gene TRBV7-9 combines with J gene TRBJ1-1, with 7 bases identical to TRBD1. CDR3 length equals 14 residues. Germline CDR1 SEHNR, CDR2 FQNEAQ (reference sequence). V gave up 1 base and J gave up 8 bases; unmatched junction bases: 7. CDR3 bases: TGTGCCAGCAGCTTAGTCAGGACAGGAGCCGAAGCTTTCTTT. Its translation is CASSLVRTGAEAFF.

V gene TRBV4-1 combines with J gene TRBJ2-2; D might be TRBD2 (6 bases). Germline V CDR1 and CDR2: MGHRA, YSYEKL. The CDR3 is 15 residues long. Trimming took 1 base from V and 5 from J, leaving 11 bases between them. DNA for the CDR3: TGCGCCAGCAGCCAAGGTCTACGGGGGACCGGGGAGCTGTTTTTT. It specifies CASSQGLRGTGELFF.

The chain has TRBV4-1 and TRBJ2-3, with D tentatively TRBD1 or TRBD2 (5 bases each). Germline CDR1 is MGHRA and CDR2 is YSYEKL. CDR3 length: 15 amino acids. V was cut by 3 bases and J by 4 bases, with 14 bases left in between. For the CDR3, the DNA is TGCGCCAGCAGCCAGGGACCTATAGGGGCAGATACGCAGTATTTT. As protein: CASSQGPIGADTQYF.

The chain combines TRBV11-2 with TRBJ1-5; D remains ambiguous. Trimming removed 5 bases at V and 5 bases at J, with 13 bases between. The CDR3 consists of 14 residues. CDR1 SGHAT and CDR2 FQNNGV come from the germline V gene. The CDR3 region is CASSPTDHDQPQHF. The CDR3 DNA sequence: TGTGCCAGCAGCCCGACGGATCACGATCAGCCCCAGCATTTT.

This clonotype was picked up one time. This chain uses TRBV7-9 with TRBJ2-3; 12 positions agree with TRBD2. V was clipped by 4 bases and J by 3 bases; unmatched bases: 5. This CDR3 is 16 amino acids long. Germline V CDR1 and CDR2: SEHNR, FQNEAQ (reference sequence). The CDR3 here is CASSSTSGGLTDTQYF. CDR3 in DNA: TGTGCCAGCAGCTCGACTAGCGGGGGTCTTACAGATACGCAGTATTTT.

The chain links TRBV7-2 to TRBJ2-3; D is ambiguous. Per the germline V gene, CDR1 is SGHTA and CDR2 is FQGNSA. V lost 7 bases and J 6 bases, leaving 8 bases between the germline ends. The CDR3 loop spans 11 amino acids. The CDR3 DNA reads TGTGCCAGCACCGCCCGGGATACGCAGTATTTT. Protein product: CASTARDTQYF.

V is TRBV9 and J is TRBJ1-5, with no clear D. The length of the CDR3 is 13 residues. Germline-derived CDR1 and CDR2 are SGDLS and YYNGEE. The V end lost 0 bases, the J end lost 10 bases, and 11 bases lay between the germline ends. CDR3 sequence (DNA): TGTGCCAGCAGCGTAGATCCGTTCCAACCCCAGCATTTT. This encodes CASSVDPFQPQHF.

The rearrangement uses TRBV29-1 and TRBJ1-1; weak D call: TRBD1 (6 bases). Germline CDR1 SQVTM, CDR2 ANQGSEA. This CDR3 is 16 amino acids long. Trimming removed 5 bases from V and 0 bases from J, with 19 bases in between. Written as DNA, the CDR3 is TGCAGCGTTTCAAACACAGGGCGCGGCATGAACACTGAAGCTTTCTTT. This gives the protein CSVSNTGRGMNTEAFF.

The J gene is TRBJ1-2, the V gene TRBV6-5; 9 positions match TRBD1. Germline CDR1 MNHEY, CDR2 SVGAGI. The V segment lost 4 bases and the J segment 5 bases; nucleotides outside the gene matches: 8. The CDR3 loop spans 15 amino acids. For the CDR3, the DNA is TGTGCCAGCAGTTCGTTGGGACAGGGAGGGTATGGCTACACCTTC. It translates to CASSSLGQGGYGYTF.

The rearrangement uses TRBV6-5 and TRBJ1-4; the D is unclear. Trimming stripped 6 bases from V and 7 bases from J, with 12 bases between. The CDR3 covers 13 residues. The germline V gene has CDR1 MNHEY and CDR2 SVGAGI. The CDR3, as DNA: TGTGCCAGCAGCAACCTCCCAGGTGAAAAACTGTTTTTT. Amino acids: CASSNLPGEKLFF.

The chain joins TRBV12-3 or TRBV12-4 to TRBJ1-1, with D tentatively TRBD1 (5 bases). The CDR3 runs to 13 residues. Trimming left V 5 bases short and J 11 bases short, with 18 bases between. CDR3 residues: CASSPRSGGDAFF. CDR3 bases: TGTGCCAGCAGTCCCCGATCGGGGGGGGACGCTTTCTTT.